These T cell receptor beta chains were read from a single sample in a study of CD4 T cell repertoires in COVID-19. The table came from immunoSEQ multiplex PCR; TCRdb's copy has only in-frame clones and leaves some out. The sample carries fewer than 100,000 clones, about 83% recorded once. Sequencing was performed on CD4+ T cells from peripheral blood, taken after recovery from COVID-19. These receptors all come from a human donor who had COVID-19. CDR3s include the opening cysteine and the closing phenylalanine or tryptophan. A D gene is named only where the DNA matches it firmly. Clone size, where shown, is once, few, many, or a class for clones that have expanded.

V: TRBV28; J: TRBJ2-7; size: NA; D: NA; DNA: TGTGCCAGCAGTCTTAGGACTACCGAGGGGGACGAGCAGTACTTC; CDR3: CASSLRTTEGDEQYF
V: TRBV12-3/TRBV12-4; J: TRBJ2-3; size: NA; D: NA; DNA: TGTGCCACCAGGAGGGACGGGGATACGCAGTATTTT; CDR3: CATRRDGDTQYF
V: TRBV6-1; J: TRBJ1-1; size: NA; D: TRBD1; DNA: TGTGCCAGCAGGGGACAGTCTTATGCTGAAGCTTTCTTT; CDR3: CASRGQSYAEAFF
V: TRBV2; J: TRBJ1-4; size: NA; D: NA; DNA: TGTGCCAGCACCCTCTCGGAAAAACTGTTTTTT; CDR3: CASTLSEKLFF
V: TRBV28; J: TRBJ2-1; size: NA; D: NA; DNA: TGTGCCAGCAGTTTCAAGCGGGAGCAGTTCTTC; CDR3: CASSFKREQFF
V: TRBV20-1; J: TRBJ1-1; size: NA; D: NA; DNA: TGCAGCACCCACCCCAGGGGTGAAGCTTTCTTT; CDR3: CSTHPRGEAFF
V: TRBV5-6; J: TRBJ1-1; size: NA; D: NA; DNA: TGTGCCAGCAGCAGGGGGGACTTCGGGATCACTGAAGCTTTCTTT; CDR3: CASSRGDFGITEAFF
V: TRBV9; J: TRBJ2-2; size: NA; D: TRBD1; DNA: TGTGCCAGCAGCGTCGGGACAGCTTTCACCGGGGAGCTGTTTTTT; CDR3: CASSVGTAFTGELFF
V: TRBV15; J: TRBJ2-7; size: NA; D: NA; DNA: TGTGCCACCAGCAGAGATGGGGACTCCTACGAGCAGTACTTC; CDR3: CATSRDGDSYEQYF
V: TRBV25-1; J: TRBJ2-3; size: NA; D: NA; DNA: TGTGCCAGCAGGGCATTTATGGTGGATACGCAGTATTTT; CDR3: CASRAFMVDTQYF
V: TRBV4-1; J: TRBJ1-1; size: NA; D: NA; DNA: TGCGCCAGCAGCCAAGATCCAAGGTTTTTAGGGAACACTGAAGCTTTCTTT; CDR3: CASSQDPRFLGNTEAFF
V: TRBV7-6; J: TRBJ2-2; size: few; D: TRBD2; DNA: TGTGCCAGCAGCCAGGGGACGGCTCCCCGGCCTAGCGGGAGGGCCTACACCGGGGAGCTGTTTTTT; CDR3: CASSQGTAPRPSGRAYTGELFF
V: TRBV24-1; J: TRBJ2-2; size: NA; D: NA; DNA: TGTGCCACCAGTGACACAGGGATGGCCGGGGAGCTGTTTTTT; CDR3: CATSDTGMAGELFF
V: TRBV5-1; J: TRBJ1-1; size: NA; D: NA; DNA: TGCGCCAGCAGCTTGGGGCAGGCCCTAACTGAAGCTTTCTTT; CDR3: CASSLGQALTEAFF
V: TRBV3-1/TRBV3-2; J: TRBJ2-3; size: NA; D: NA; DNA: TGTGCCAGCAGCCAATCGTTAGTACGCACAGATACGCAGTATTTT; CDR3: CASSQSLVRTDTQYF
V: TRBV7-2; J: TRBJ2-7; size: NA; D: NA; DNA: TGTGCCAGCAGCCAGTCGAACCGCGCATACGAGCAGTACTTC; CDR3: CASSQSNRAYEQYF
V: TRBV19; J: TRBJ2-3; size: NA; D: TRBD2; DNA: TGTGCCAGTAGTATAGCGGGGGGGGAAACAGATACGCAGTATTTT; CDR3: CASSIAGGETDTQYF
V: TRBV5-1; J: TRBJ1-2; size: NA; D: NA; DNA: TGCGCCAGCAGCTCGACCAGCAACTATGGCTACACCTTC; CDR3: CASSSTSNYGYTF
V: TRBV30; J: TRBJ2-7; size: once; D: NA; DNA: TGTGCCTGGAGTAAAGGGAAAGGTCGCGAGCAGTACTTC; CDR3: CAWSKGKGREQYF
V: TRBV7-9; J: TRBJ1-1; size: NA; D: NA; DNA: TGTGCCAGCAGCTTAACGGGGGCAGGGAACACTGAAGCTTTCTTT; CDR3: CASSLTGAGNTEAFF
V: TRBV6-5; J: TRBJ2-7; size: NA; D: NA; DNA: TGTGCCAGCAGCCCCCCGGGACCTTCCTACGAGCAGTACTTC; CDR3: CASSPPGPSYEQYF
V: TRBV9; J: TRBJ2-7; size: NA; D: NA; DNA: TGTGCCAGCAGCGTCGGGCAGGGGCCCTACGAGCAGTACTTC; CDR3: CASSVGQGPYEQYF
V: TRBV10-2; J: TRBJ1-5; size: NA; D: NA; DNA: TGCGCCACCTTGGGGCTGGGGGGAGGCAATCAGCCCCAGCATTTT; CDR3: CATLGLGGGNQPQHF
V: TRBV6-5; J: TRBJ1-1; size: NA; D: NA; DNA: TGTGCAGTCGGGGGAGGATGGAACACTGAAGCTTTCTTT; CDR3: CAVGGGWNTEAFF
V: TRBV9; J: TRBJ1-4; size: few; D: NA; DNA: TGTGCCAGCAGCGTAGGGCTCACAACTAATGAAAAACTGTTTTTT; CDR3: CASSVGLTTNEKLFF
V: TRBV9; J: TRBJ1-2; size: NA; D: NA; DNA: TGTGCCAGCAGCGTGACAGACACCAACTATGGCTACACCTTC; CDR3: CASSVTDTNYGYTF
V: TRBV5-1; J: TRBJ2-6; size: NA; D: NA; DNA: TGCGCCAGCAGCCCCATGGTTGGGGCCAACGTCCTGACTTTC; CDR3: CASSPMVGANVLTF
V: TRBV6-5; J: TRBJ2-7; size: NA; D: TRBD1; DNA: TGTGCCGCCGCTCGGGACAGGGAAACTGGCTACGAGCAGTACTTC; CDR3: CAAARDRETGYEQYF
V: TRBV5-1; J: TRBJ2-3; size: once; D: NA; DNA: TGCGCCAGCAGCGGGGACCTACTATCTAGCACAGATACGCAGTATTTT; CDR3: CASSGDLLSSTDTQYF
V: TRBV9; J: TRBJ1-4; size: NA; D: NA; DNA: TGTGCCAGCAGCGTAGGGGGAGAGGGTGAAAAACTGTTTTTT; CDR3: CASSVGGEGEKLFF
V: TRBV10-3; J: TRBJ2-1; size: NA; D: TRBD2; DNA: TGTGCCATCAGTGAGTCCAGCGGGAGCTGGAATGAGCAGTTCTTC; CDR3: CAISESSGSWNEQFF
V: TRBV20-1; J: TRBJ1-1; size: NA; D: NA; DNA: TGCAGTACCATAGAGGGCACTGAAGCTTTCTTT; CDR3: CSTIEGTEAFF
V: TRBV29-1; J: TRBJ2-5; size: NA; D: NA; DNA: TGCAGCGTTGAAGACCCCCCCGGAGGCGGGACCCAGTACTTC; CDR3: CSVEDPPGGGTQYF
V: TRBV11-3; J: TRBJ2-1; size: NA; D: NA; DNA: TGTGCCAGCAGCTTAGGTGGGGACGCGTACAATGAGCAGTTCTTC; CDR3: CASSLGGDAYNEQFF
V: TRBV7-2; J: TRBJ2-6; size: NA; D: NA; DNA: TGTGCCAGCAGCCCCCCGGGGACCGGGGCCAACGTCCTGACTTTC; CDR3: CASSPPGTGANVLTF
V: TRBV27; J: TRBJ1-2; size: NA; D: TRBD1; DNA: TGTGCCAGCAGTCCCGGACAGGGGGCTCCGGGGAGGGATGGCTACACCTTC; CDR3: CASSPGQGAPGRDGYTF
V: TRBV5-6; J: TRBJ2-1; size: once; D: TRBD2; DNA: TGTGCCAGCAGCCTCAGGGGGACTAGCGGACTCAATGAGCAGTTCTTC; CDR3: CASSLRGTSGLNEQFF
V: TRBV24-1; J: TRBJ1-4; size: few; D: NA; DNA: TGTGCCATCCCTCCCGGGGCGACTAATGAAAAACTGTTTTTT; CDR3: CAIPPGATNEKLFF
V: TRBV2; J: TRBJ1-5; size: once; D: NA; DNA: TGTGCCAGCAGATACGGGACCCCCCAGCATTTT; CDR3: CASRYGTPQHF
V: TRBV18; J: TRBJ1-3; size: NA; D: NA; DNA: TGTGCCAGCTCACCACAACAGGGAGGAGGAAACACCATATATTTT; CDR3: CASSPQQGGGNTIYF
V: TRBV11-3; J: TRBJ1-1; size: NA; D: NA; DNA: TGTGCCAGCAGCCCTGGGGGCAGGGCTGAAGCTTTCTTT; CDR3: CASSPGGRAEAFF
V: TRBV19; J: TRBJ1-5; size: NA; D: NA; DNA: TGTGCCAGTAGTATAGTTCTTTTTAGCAATCAGCCCCAGCATTTT; CDR3: CASSIVLFSNQPQHF
V: TRBV25-1; J: TRBJ2-5; size: few; D: NA; DNA: TGTGCCAGCAGTGATCCCGACGGAGAAGAGACCCAGTACTTC; CDR3: CASSDPDGEETQYF
V: TRBV7-2; J: TRBJ2-3; size: once; D: TRBD2; DNA: TGTGCCAGCAGACTACTAGCGGGAGTAACAGATACGCAGTATTTT; CDR3: CASRLLAGVTDTQYF
V: TRBV4-1; J: TRBJ2-7; size: few; D: TRBD2; DNA: TGCGCCAGCAGCCAAGGCAATCCTAGCGGGGGCCTTGGGAGCTCCTACGAGCAGTACTTC; CDR3: CASSQGNPSGGLGSSYEQYF
V: TRBV18; J: TRBJ1-2; size: NA; D: NA; DNA: TGTGCCAGCTCACAGGGATCGGATGGCTACACCTTC; CDR3: CASSQGSDGYTF
V: TRBV30; J: TRBJ1-4; size: NA; D: NA; DNA: TGTGCTCAGGGATTTGAAAAACTGTTTTTT; CDR3: CAQGFEKLFF
V: TRBV28; J: TRBJ2-3; size: NA; D: NA; DNA: TGTGCCAGCAGTCCCGGGGCCTGGGTGAGTGCAGGCACAGATACGCAGTATTTT; CDR3: CASSPGAWVSAGTDTQYF
V: TRBV10-3; J: TRBJ2-7; size: NA; D: NA; DNA: TGTGCCATCAGTGAAGGCACCTACGAGCAGTACTTC; CDR3: CAISEGTYEQYF